A single sample is the source of the 20 T cell receptor beta chains below, sequenced in a study of beta chain features in type 1 diabetes. Study results and caveats: All four CD4+ subsets of Type 1 diabetes patients contained TCRB CDR3s that were moderately but significantly shorter.

The authors reverse transcribed all of the isolated RNA, so sequencing captured expressed TCRB transcripts. Method: immunoSEQ multiplex PCR; TCRdb's copy keeps in-frame clones and lacks some. The sample yields 300,000 to 450,000 clones, 10% to 15% seen once. For these TCRs, the target antigens are not known. Sample: naive CD4+ T cells from blood. These receptors originate from a woman aged 18-30 years with type 1 diabetes.

This chain uses TRBV6-1 with TRBJ2-4; D not certain. The V end was cut by 3 bases, the J end by 0 bases, with 15 bases between. The CDR3 contains 17 residues. Germline V gene lookup returns CDR1 MNHNS and CDR2 SASEGT. The CDR3 spells CASSESRLALAKNIQYF. In nucleotides, the CDR3 is TGTGCCAGCAGTGAGTCGAGACTGGCTTTAGCCAAAAACATTCAGTACTTC.

The V and J genes are TRBV7-9 and TRBJ2-6; 10 bases align to TRBD2. Trimming at V came to 1 base and at J to 2 bases, leaving 5 bases not matched to a gene. The CDR3 extends over 18 amino acids. The germline V gene encodes CDR1 SEHNR and CDR2 FQNEAQ (reference sequence). In DNA, the CDR3 is TGTGCCAGCAGCTTAGGAGCGGGAGGGCTCGCTGGGGCCAACGTCCTGACTTTC. This gives the protein CASSLGAGGLAGANVLTF.

The chain is built from TRBV7-2 and TRBJ2-7; D gene unclear. Trimming removed 8 bases from V and 0 bases from J, with 11 bases in between. There are 13 residues in the CDR3. Germline V lookup: CDR1 SGHTA, CDR2 FQGNSA. Here the CDR3 DNA reads TGTGCCAGCGTGCCTGAACTCTCCTACGAGCAGTACTTC. This codes for CASVPELSYEQYF.

This clone was seen a handful of times. This chain uses TRBV27 with TRBJ1-6; no clear D. V lost 7 bases to trimming and J lost 9 bases, with 16 bases between them. Germline values: CDR1 MNHEY, CDR2 SMNVEV (reference sequence). The CDR3 sequence is 14 residues long. CDR3: CASTEVQPGSPLHF. DNA for the CDR3: TGTGCCAGCACAGAGGTCCAGCCTGGTTCACCCCTCCACTTT.

The chain carries TRBV30 and TRBJ1-5; no definite D call. The V and J ends lost 0 bases and 4 bases respectively, with 10 bases between them. The CDR3 is 14 amino acids. Looked up from germline, CDR1 is GTSNPN and CDR2 is SVGIG (reference sequence). The CDR3 region is CAWSVSQTNQPQHF. The CDR3, as DNA: TGTGCCTGGAGTGTGTCGCAGACAAATCAGCCCCAGCATTTT.

The gene calls are TRBV4-1 and TRBJ2-3, with D unclear. V was cut by 2 bases and J by 2 bases, with 5 bases left in between. Germline CDR1 and CDR2: MGHRA and YSYEKL. This CDR3 comprises 13 residues. The CDR3 here is CASSQTYTDTQYF. The CDR3 coding sequence is TGCGCCAGCAGCCAAACCTACACAGATACGCAGTATTTT.

This clone was counted a few times. The chain couples TRBV5-1 to TRBJ2-1; 8 bases fit TRBD2. Germline values: CDR1 SGHRS, CDR2 YFSETQ. Trimming at V came to 6 bases and at J to 6 bases, leaving 8 bases not matched to a gene. This CDR3 region has 14 residues. CDR3: CASTPGLETNEQFF. The CDR3 nucleotides read TGCGCCAGCACTCCGGGACTAGAGACCAATGAGCAGTTCTTC.

This clone appeared a few times. CDR3 nucleotides: TGTGCCAGCAGCTATTCCGGGAATTATAATTCACCCCTCCACTTT. Translating it yields CASSYSGNYNSPLHF. J is TRBJ1-6 and V is TRBV6-5; unclear D gene. Germline assignment: CDR1 MNHEY and CDR2 SVGAGI. The CDR3 has 15 amino acids. The ends were cut back, 6 bases at V and 4 bases at J, with 13 bases in the middle.

As concerns this clone: The sample carries other DNA sequences with the same CDR3. This sequence joins TRBV28 and TRBJ1-2; 11 bases fit TRBD1. Germline trimming cut 6 bases from V and 5 bases from J; bases unmatched to any gene: 5. This CDR3 has 14 residues. Germline CDR1 and CDR2: MDHEN and SYDVKM. DNA for the CDR3: TGTGCCAGCAGCTCCGGGACAGGGGGGTATGGCTACACCTTC. Translating gives CASSSGTGGYGYTF.

This clone was detected a few times. This rearrangement joins TRBV7-9 to TRBJ2-3; the D is unclear. With 6 bases removed from V and 0 bases from J, the gap between germline ends came to 10 bases. Germline CDR1 SEHNR, CDR2 FQNEAQ (reference sequence). There are 14 residues in the CDR3. The CDR3 sequence: CASRPEASTDTQYF. The DNA of the CDR3 is TGTGCCAGCAGACCCGAGGCTAGCACAGATACGCAGTATTTT.

The chain recombines TRBV15 with TRBJ2-7; 7 bases align to TRBD1. CDR3 size: 15 residues. V was clipped by 1 base and J by 2 bases; unmatched bases: 5. In germline, CDR1 is LNHNV, CDR2 YYDKDF (reference sequence). The DNA for the CDR3 is TGTGCCACCAGCAGAGGAGGGACAGAAACCTACGAGCAGTACTTC. It encodes CATSRGGTETYEQYF. Supplemented by reference TRBV15 and TRBJ2-7, the full variable domain reads DAMVIQNPRYQVTQFGKPVTLSCSQTLNHNVMYWYQQKSSQAPKLLFHYYDKDFNNEADTPDNFQSRRPNTSFCFLDIRSPGLGDTAMYLCATSRGGTETYEQYFGPGTRLTVT.

The chain uses TRBV6-9 and TRBJ2-5; no firm D call. The CDR3 is 10 residues long. V lost 5 bases and J 7 bases, leaving 5 bases between the germline ends. Germline CDR1 is MNHGY and CDR2 is SVAAGI. CDR3 protein: CASSLVTQYF. CDR3 DNA: TGTGCCAGCAGTCTAGTGACCCAGTACTTC.

This clone was counted between two and nine times. This sequence joins TRBV9 and TRBJ2-6; possible D gene TRBD2, 6 bases. This CDR3 contains 17 residues. Per germline, CDR1 SGDLS and CDR2 YYNGEE. Trimming shortened V by 4 bases and J by 0 bases, and 14 bases separated the two germline ends. CDR3 bases: TGTGCCAGCAGCCTCGACTCCGGGGGCTCTGGGGCCAACGTCCTGACTTTC. This codes for CASSLDSGGSGANVLTF.

This clone appeared a few times. The CDR3 protein is CAGTWALNTEAFF. The DNA for the CDR3 is TGTGCCGGTACATGGGCCCTCAACACTGAAGCTTTCTTT. The chain uses TRBV21-1 and TRBJ1-1; the table assigns TRBD1, which was not confirmed against the DNA. TRBV21-1 is annotated as a pseudogene. This CDR3 region has 13 residues.

As to this clone: Other DNA sequences in this specimen translate into the identical CDR3. The chain recombines TRBV28 with TRBJ2-7; D not certain. Trimming cost V 2 bases and J 0 bases, with 5 bases left between them. The CDR3 loop spans 13 amino acids. Germline CDR1 and CDR2: MDHEN and SYDVKM. The CDR3 nucleotides are TGTGCCAGCAGTTTAGGCAGCTCCTACGAGCAGTACTTC. Translating it yields CASSLGSSYEQYF.

This clone was found a few times. The V gene is TRBV7-3, the J gene TRBJ2-3, with TRBD2 identical over 10 bases. Germline trimming cut 5 bases from V and 3 bases from J; bases unmatched to any gene: 5. The CDR3 is made up of 15 amino acids. CDR1 and CDR2 (germline): SGHTA, FQGTGA. CDR3 in DNA: TGTGCCAGCAGCCCTGCTAGCGGGAGAACAGATACGCAGTATTTT. It codes for CASSPASGRTDTQYF.

This chain links TRBV13 with TRBJ2-2; D not resolved. The germline CDR1 and CDR2 sequences are PRHDT and FYEKMQ (reference sequence). The V gene lost 0 bases and the J gene lost 2 bases, with 7 bases spanning the gap. The CDR3 loop spans 15 amino acids. CDR3 bases: TGTGCCAGCAGCTTAGGGTCTAGAAACACCGGGGAGCTGTTTTTT. Amino acid sequence: CASSLGSRNTGELFF.

This clone was counted between two and nine times. The chain employs TRBV25-1 and TRBJ2-1, with 7 bases fitting TRBD1. Germline V lookup: CDR1 MGHDK, CDR2 SYGVNS. This CDR3 has 15 residues. Trimming removed 4 bases from V and 1 base from J; junction bases left unmatched: 4. The CDR3 DNA reads as TGTGCCAGCAGTGGGGGGACAGTATCCTACAATGAGCAGTTCTTC. It is translated as CASSGGTVSYNEQFF.

This clone showed up just a few times. V usage is TRBV5-1 and J usage is TRBJ2-1; 10 bases agree with TRBD2. The J segment lost 6 bases and the V segment lost 0 bases, leaving 6 bases of the junction unmatched. The CDR3 runs to 16 residues. The germline V gene has CDR1 SGHRS and CDR2 YFSETQ. Written as DNA, the CDR3 is TGCGCCAGCAGCTTGGCGTTGGGGACTAGCGTCAATGAGCAGTTCTTC. It specifies CASSLALGTSVNEQFF.

The J gene is TRBJ1-4, the V gene TRBV20-1, with 7 nucleotides matching TRBD1. From germline, CDR1 is DFQATT and CDR2 SNEGSKA (reference sequence). The CDR3 is 11 amino acids. J was trimmed by 8 bases and V by 6 bases; bases with no gene match: 3. This CDR3 reads CSARGAEKLFF. CDR3 nucleotide sequence: TGCAGTGCCAGGGGGGCCGAAAAACTGTTTTTT.